The entry that follows covers one T cell receptor (beta chain) sequence. The data are from a study of CD8 T cells in Susac syndrome. Study-wide context: Patients with Susac syndrome were, at the time of blood collection, therapy-naive, maintained on corticosteroids, or maintained on intravenous immunoglobulin alone.

CD8+ and CD4+ T cells from blood underwent TCR beta sequencing, which was carried out in a high-throughput format. V lost 5 bases, J lost 10 bases, and 12 bases lay in between. The CDR3 has 13 residues. The germline V gene encodes CDR1 SGHTA and CDR2 FQGNSA. Random hexamers were used to reverse transcribe the RNA input (about 0.5 to 1 ug). TCRdb processed the immunoSEQ multiplex PCR reads anew with MiXCR; each CDR3 protein has one entry. The table includes more than 150,000 distinct CDR3 sequences, 95% to 96% detected once. The rearrangement joins TRBV7-2 to TRBJ1-6; D is possibly TRBD1 (5 bases). Sequences were obtained from CD4+ T cells from PBMCs. The sequence was obtained from a human donor with Susac syndrome. The CDR3 spells CASSPFRASPLHF. The CDR3 bases are TGTGCCAGCAGCCCGTTCAGGGCCTCACCCCTCCACTTT.